This T cell receptor (beta chain) was obtained from a study of identical twins. Study results and caveats: The models systematically underestimated how much out-of-frame TCR alpha was shared in monozygotic twins.

The CDR3 sequence is 14 residues long. With 4 bases clipped from V and 7 bases from J, the junction kept 4 bases outside the gene matches. TCRdb processed the 5' RACE reads anew with MiXCR; each CDR3 protein has one entry. The data hold about 700,000 distinct CDR3 sequences, with 6.1% observed a single time. This clonotype was recorded many times. Its antigen is not identified. This chain uses TRBV12-3 or TRBV12-4 with TRBJ1-4, with 9 bases lining up with TRBD1. The receptor comes from a man aged 18 to 30 in good health. Sequencing was performed on naive T cells sorted from blood. CDR3 protein: CASSYRGRGEKLFF. CDR3 sequence (DNA): TGTGCCAGCAGTTACAGGGGGCGCGGTGAAAAACTGTTTTTT.